The rows below give T cell receptor beta chains drawn from one sample of a study of shared clonotypes between healthy human individuals. TCRdb's copy holds only in-frame clones and misses some; the assay was immunoSEQ multiplex PCR. The sample has fewer than 2.5 million clones; over 85% are singletons. Sample: naive CD4+ T cells from PBMCs. The source is a young man in good health. Some clones in this sample may be carry-over from other donors' samples. Each CDR3 is given with its conserved first and last residue. A D gene is named only where the DNA matches it firmly. Rows may omit the clone size; those that give it use once, few, many or a size class.

abundance: once; v_gene: TRBV27; d_gene: .; j_gene: TRBJ1-3; CDR3nt: TGTGCCACCCGACCGTCGTACTTCTCTGGAAACACCATATATTTT; CDR3aa: CATRPSYFSGNTIYF
abundance: .; v_gene: TRBV5-6; d_gene: .; j_gene: TRBJ1-3; CDR3nt: TGTGCCAGCAGCTTTGGTTCCTCTGGAAACACCATATATTTT; CDR3aa: CASSFGSSGNTIYF
abundance: once; v_gene: TRBV7-3; d_gene: .; j_gene: TRBJ2-6; CDR3nt: TGTGCCAGCAGCCTGGGCAGTTTCTCTGGGGCCAACGTCCTGACTTTC; CDR3aa: CASSLGSFSGANVLTF
abundance: .; v_gene: TRBV28; d_gene: TRBD2; j_gene: TRBJ2-7; CDR3nt: TGTGCCAGCAGTCCTCCCCGTCCCGTGGGAGGGGCTGGCGAGCAGTACTTC; CDR3aa: CASSPPRPVGGAGEQYF
abundance: once; v_gene: TRBV5-8; d_gene: .; j_gene: TRBJ2-7; CDR3nt: TGTGCCAGCAGCTTAACCCTCGGTGCGGCACCCTACGAGCAGTACTTC; CDR3aa: CASSLTLGAAPYEQYF
abundance: .; v_gene: TRBV7-9; d_gene: .; j_gene: TRBJ1-3; CDR3nt: TGTGCCAGCAGCTTAGGCCAGGGTGGAGGAAACACCATATATTTT; CDR3aa: CASSLGQGGGNTIYF
abundance: .; v_gene: TRBV7-9; d_gene: .; j_gene: TRBJ2-7; CDR3nt: TGTGCCAGCAGCTCCGACCGAAAGGGACGGACCTACGAGCAGTACTTC; CDR3aa: CASSSDRKGRTYEQYF
abundance: once; v_gene: TRBV19; d_gene: .; j_gene: TRBJ2-2; CDR3nt: TGTGCCAGTAGTCGAGTTTTAGGGACTTTTACCTCCGGGGAGCTGTTTTTT; CDR3aa: CASSRVLGTFTSGELFF
abundance: .; v_gene: TRBV6-5; d_gene: .; j_gene: TRBJ1-3; CDR3nt: TGTGCCAGCACCTCTTCTGGAAACACCATATATTTT; CDR3aa: CASTSSGNTIYF
abundance: once; v_gene: TRBV5-1; d_gene: TRBD2; j_gene: TRBJ2-5; CDR3nt: TGCGCCAGCAGTTCCGGGACTAGCGACCTGGGGGGGGAGACCCAGTACTTC; CDR3aa: CASSSGTSDLGGETQYF
abundance: .; v_gene: TRBV29-1; d_gene: .; j_gene: TRBJ2-6; CDR3nt: TGCAGCGTTGTACAGGGAGGACTCTCTGGGGCCAACGTCCTGACTTTC; CDR3aa: CSVVQGGLSGANVLTF
abundance: .; v_gene: TRBV7-8; d_gene: .; j_gene: TRBJ2-3; CDR3nt: TGTGCCAGCAGCTCGCACGACAGGTTCAACACAGATACGCAGTATTTT; CDR3aa: CASSSHDRFNTDTQYF
abundance: .; v_gene: TRBV19; d_gene: .; j_gene: TRBJ2-7; CDR3nt: TGTGCCAGTAGTACTGGTCCGGTCGGATTCGAGCAGTACTTC; CDR3aa: CASSTGPVGFEQYF
abundance: .; v_gene: TRBV10-3; d_gene: TRBD2; j_gene: TRBJ2-1; CDR3nt: TGTGCCATCAGTGTGGGGACTAGGGGGTACAATGAGCAGTTCTTC; CDR3aa: CAISVGTRGYNEQFF
abundance: .; v_gene: TRBV5-5; d_gene: TRBD1; j_gene: TRBJ1-1; CDR3nt: TGTGCCAGCAGCCAGACAGGGGCAAGGGTGAGCACTGAAGCTTTCTTT; CDR3aa: CASSQTGARVSTEAFF
abundance: .; v_gene: TRBV5-4; d_gene: TRBD2; j_gene: TRBJ2-7; CDR3nt: TGTGCCAGCAGCCTGCCGGGACTAGCGGGAGGGTACGAGCAGTACTTC; CDR3aa: CASSLPGLAGGYEQYF
abundance: .; v_gene: TRBV5-1; d_gene: TRBD1; j_gene: TRBJ1-1; CDR3nt: TGCGCCAGCAGCTTGGCCCGGGACAGGAACACTGAAGCTTTCTTT; CDR3aa: CASSLARDRNTEAFF
abundance: .; v_gene: TRBV5-1; d_gene: TRBD1; j_gene: TRBJ2-7; CDR3nt: TGCGCCAGCAGTGGGACAGGCAGCTCCTACGAGCAGTACTTC; CDR3aa: CASSGTGSSYEQYF
abundance: once; v_gene: TRBV6-6; d_gene: .; j_gene: TRBJ2-1; CDR3nt: TGTGCCAGCAGTTACCAAGGAGAGAGGCAGTTCTTC; CDR3aa: CASSYQGERQFF
abundance: .; v_gene: TRBV27; d_gene: TRBD2; j_gene: TRBJ2-1; CDR3nt: TGTGCCAGCAGTCCGGGAACAGCGGGAGACGATGAGCAGTTCTTC; CDR3aa: CASSPGTAGDDEQFF
abundance: once; v_gene: TRBV28; d_gene: .; j_gene: TRBJ1-5; CDR3nt: TGTGCCAGCAGTCCTGTGGGTTTCGTGGCAGTTAATAGCAATCAGCCCCAGCATTTT; CDR3aa: CASSPVGFVAVNSNQPQHF
abundance: .; v_gene: TRBV6-5; d_gene: .; j_gene: TRBJ2-7; CDR3nt: TGTGCCAGCAGTCTTCCCAACTACGAGCAGTACTTC; CDR3aa: CASSLPNYEQYF
abundance: .; v_gene: TRBV9; d_gene: .; j_gene: TRBJ2-1; CDR3nt: TGTGCCAGCAGCGTAGTACAGGGCGCCTACAATGAGCAGTTCTTC; CDR3aa: CASSVVQGAYNEQFF
abundance: .; v_gene: TRBV21-1; d_gene: .; j_gene: TRBJ1-3; CDR3nt: TGTGCCAGCAGTCCAGGGTATGGGAACACCATATATTTT; CDR3aa: CASSPGYGNTIYF
abundance: .; v_gene: TRBV7-2; d_gene: .; j_gene: TRBJ2-5; CDR3nt: TGTGCCAGCAGCTTAGCCCGGACTAGGGGGGAGACCCAGTACTTC; CDR3aa: CASSLARTRGETQYF
abundance: .; v_gene: TRBV15; d_gene: TRBD1; j_gene: TRBJ1-1; CDR3nt: TGTGCCACCAGCAGACAGGGGGGAAACACTGAAGCTTTCTTT; CDR3aa: CATSRQGGNTEAFF
abundance: few; v_gene: TRBV28; d_gene: TRBD1; j_gene: TRBJ1-5; CDR3nt: TGTGCCAGCACCAGGGACAGGGGGCATCAGCCCCAGCATTTT; CDR3aa: CASTRDRGHQPQHF
abundance: .; v_gene: TRBV30; d_gene: TRBD1; j_gene: TRBJ1-5; CDR3nt: TGTGCCTGGAGTTCCCAGGGGGCAGGGGACAATCAGCCCCAGCATTTT; CDR3aa: CAWSSQGAGDNQPQHF
abundance: .; v_gene: TRBV27; d_gene: TRBD2; j_gene: TRBJ2-1; CDR3nt: TGTGCCAGCAGTCGCCGGACTAGCGGGAGGGGTAATGAGCAGTTCTTC; CDR3aa: CASSRRTSGRGNEQFF
abundance: .; v_gene: TRBV4-3; d_gene: TRBD2; j_gene: TRBJ2-3; CDR3nt: TGCGCCAGCAGCCAAGAGATTTGGGGGAGGGGAGATACGCAGTATTTT; CDR3aa: CASSQEIWGRGDTQYF
abundance: .; v_gene: TRBV6-5; d_gene: .; j_gene: TRBJ1-1; CDR3nt: TGTGCCAGCAGACGGACGGTGAACACTGAAGCTTTCTTT; CDR3aa: CASRRTVNTEAFF
abundance: few; v_gene: TRBV18; d_gene: .; j_gene: TRBJ1-1; CDR3nt: TGTGCCAGCTCATCATCACAGTTCACTGAAGCTTTCTTT; CDR3aa: CASSSSQFTEAFF
abundance: .; v_gene: TRBV28; d_gene: .; j_gene: TRBJ2-7; CDR3nt: TGTGCCAGCAGTTTAGGGGTCTACGAGCAGTACTTC; CDR3aa: CASSLGVYEQYF
abundance: .; v_gene: TRBV15; d_gene: .; j_gene: TRBJ1-5; CDR3nt: TGTGCCACCTCAGAGACGGTAAATCAGCCCCAGCATTTT; CDR3aa: CATSETVNQPQHF
abundance: .; v_gene: TRBV21-1; d_gene: .; j_gene: TRBJ2-7; CDR3nt: TGTGCCAGCAGTCCAGCGGTTAGGTTTGGGTCGAAGGACGAGCAGTACTTC; CDR3aa: CASSPAVRFGSKDEQYF
abundance: few; v_gene: TRBV18; d_gene: .; j_gene: TRBJ1-2; CDR3nt: TGTGCCAGCTCACGGGACAAGGGATCGACCTATGGCTACACCTTC; CDR3aa: CASSRDKGSTYGYTF
abundance: .; v_gene: TRBV27; d_gene: TRBD1; j_gene: TRBJ1-6; CDR3nt: TGTGCCAGCAGTTTATACCACGGGACAGGGTCTCTTTCACCCCTCCACTTT; CDR3aa: CASSLYHGTGSLSPLHF
abundance: .; v_gene: TRBV4-1; d_gene: .; j_gene: TRBJ2-7; CDR3nt: TGCGCCAGCAGCCAGGCCCGGGACTACGAGCAGTACTTC; CDR3aa: CASSQARDYEQYF
abundance: .; v_gene: TRBV10-3; d_gene: .; j_gene: TRBJ1-1; CDR3nt: TGTGCCACCAAGACCCTAGAGCGGGGGACCAACACTGAAGCTTTCTTT; CDR3aa: CATKTLERGTNTEAFF
abundance: .; v_gene: TRBV7-2; d_gene: TRBD2; j_gene: TRBJ2-5; CDR3nt: TGTGCCAGCAGCTTAGAGGCCTTAGCGGGGTCCGGGACCCAGTACTTC; CDR3aa: CASSLEALAGSGTQYF
abundance: .; v_gene: TRBV25-1; d_gene: TRBD1; j_gene: TRBJ2-7; CDR3nt: TGTGCCAGCAGTGGACAGGGTAGGGGCTACGAGCAGTACTTC; CDR3aa: CASSGQGRGYEQYF
abundance: .; v_gene: TRBV14; d_gene: TRBD1; j_gene: TRBJ2-7; CDR3nt: TGTGCCAGCAGCCAACTAGGGACAGGGGTATCCTACGAGCAGTACTTC; CDR3aa: CASSQLGTGVSYEQYF
abundance: once; v_gene: TRBV6-1; d_gene: .; j_gene: TRBJ1-3; CDR3nt: TGTGCCAGCAGGAGCAAAGGGACCTCTGGAAACACCATATATTTT; CDR3aa: CASRSKGTSGNTIYF
abundance: .; v_gene: TRBV7-2; d_gene: .; j_gene: TRBJ1-1; CDR3nt: TGTGCCAGCAGTTTAGGGTGGGGTGAAGCTTTCTTT; CDR3aa: CASSLGWGEAFF